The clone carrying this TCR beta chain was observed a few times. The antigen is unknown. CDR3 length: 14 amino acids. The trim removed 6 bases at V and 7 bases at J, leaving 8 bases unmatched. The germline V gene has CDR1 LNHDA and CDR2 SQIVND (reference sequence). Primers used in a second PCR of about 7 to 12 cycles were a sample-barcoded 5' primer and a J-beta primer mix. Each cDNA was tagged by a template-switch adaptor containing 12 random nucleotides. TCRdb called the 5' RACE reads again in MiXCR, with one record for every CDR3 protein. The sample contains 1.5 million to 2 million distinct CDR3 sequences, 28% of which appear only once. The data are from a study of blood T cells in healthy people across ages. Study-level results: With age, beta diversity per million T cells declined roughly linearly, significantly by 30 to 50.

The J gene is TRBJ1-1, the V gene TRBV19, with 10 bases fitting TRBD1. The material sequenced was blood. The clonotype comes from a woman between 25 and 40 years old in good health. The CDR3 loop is CASRMGTGANEAFF. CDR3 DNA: TGTGCCAGTAGGATGGGGACAGGGGCGAATGAAGCTTTCTTT.